The next 9 T cell receptor beta chains were all read from a single sample in a study of blood T cells in healthy people across ages. A second about 7 to 12 cycle PCR used barcoded and J-beta primers. TCRdb called the 5' RACE reads again in MiXCR, with one record for every CDR3 protein. The repertoire holds fewer than 750,000 distinct CDR3 sequences, with roughly half as singletons. The material sequenced was blood. The receptors shown here come from an elderly woman in good health.

This clonotype was observed a handful of times. The chain employs TRBV12-3 or TRBV12-4 and TRBJ1-5; 8 bases are shared with TRBD1. The CDR3 contains 13 residues. V shed 6 bases and J 6 bases; nucleotides not matched to a gene: 4. Written as DNA, the CDR3 is TGTGCCAGCAGGACAGGGGAGGCTCAGCCCCAGCATTTT. Translating it yields CASRTGEAQPQHF.

This clonotype showed up many times. This chain links TRBV9 with TRBJ2-1, with TRBD2 identical over 7 bases. Germline trimming cut 1 base from V and 6 bases from J; bases unmatched to any gene: 4. The V gene's germline CDR1 is SGDLS and CDR2 YYNGEE. The CDR3 covers 14 residues. Written as DNA, the CDR3 is TGTGCCAGCAGCGTACTAGCGGAGGTCAATGAGCAGTTCTTC. It codes for CASSVLAEVNEQFF.

With respect to this clonotype: At one boundary the junction diverges from the germline segment, which might be a read error. The genes are TRBV5-1 and TRBJ2-1, with D perhaps matching TRBD2 (5 bases). The CDR3 is made up of 14 amino acids. Germline values: CDR1 SGHRS, CDR2 YFSETQ. CDR3 in amino acids: CASSLVGGGDEQFF. The CDR3 nucleotides read TGTGCCAGCAGCTTGGTGGGTGGAGGCGATGAGCAGTTCTTC.

As to this clonotype: A read error may be the cause here, since a much bigger clone is one base away. The chain uses TRBV3-1 and TRBJ2-1, with D possibly TRBD2 on 6 matching bases. Germline CDR1 reads LGHDT; CDR2 reads YNNKEL (reference sequence). V lost 1 base and J lost 3, with 10 bases in between. The CDR3 extends over 15 amino acids. The CDR3 loop is CASSQGEEYYNEQFF. The CDR3 region has the DNA TGTGCCAGCAGCCAAGGGGAGGAGTACTACAATGAGCAGTTCTTC.

The chain joins TRBV9 to TRBJ2-5; D may be TRBD1 (5 bases). CDR1 and CDR2 (germline): SGDLS, YYNGEE. With 0 bases removed from V and 1 base from J, the gap between germline ends came to 7 bases. CDR3 length equals 14 residues. CDR3 bases: TGTGCCAGCAGCGTAGTAGGGGCCCAAGAGACCCAGTACTTC. It is translated as CASSVVGAQETQYF.

The genes are TRBV5-1 and TRBJ1-2, with TRBD1 matching 7 bases. The CDR3 has 13 amino acids. The germline CDR1 and CDR2 sequences are SGHRS and YFSETQ. The junction had 6 bases not matched to a gene; V was cut back by 6 bases and J by 4 bases. CDR3 sequence: CASKGQTSYGYTF. In DNA, the CDR3 is TGCGCCAGCAAGGGACAGACCAGCTATGGCTACACCTTC.

The CDR3 bases are TGTGCCAGCAGCTTAGATGAGTTGGGGCTCGGAAACACCATATATTTT. It is translated as CASSLDELGLGNTIYF. This chain links TRBV7-2 with TRBJ1-3, with a tentative D call TRBD1 (5 bases). Germline-derived CDR1 and CDR2 are SGHTA and FQGNSA. This CDR3 is 16 amino acids long. V was trimmed by 1 base and J by 4 bases, leaving 14 bases between them.

The genes are TRBV4-1 and TRBJ1-2, with 10 nucleotides matching TRBD1. Germline V gene lookup returns CDR1 MGHRA and CDR2 YSYEKL. With 0 bases clipped from V and 4 bases from J, the junction kept 8 bases outside the gene matches. This CDR3 is built from 17 residues. The CDR3 bases are TGCGCCAGCAGCCAAGAACCAGGGGACAGGGGTTTCTATGGCTACACCTTC. It codes for CASSQEPGDRGFYGYTF.

In this sample, this clonotype turned up many times. J is TRBJ1-2 and V is TRBV4-2; unclear D gene. From germline, CDR1 is LGHNA and CDR2 YNFKEQ. V shed 4 bases and J shed 4 bases, with 10 bases lying between them. The CDR3 has 13 residues. CDR3 region: CASSREEFYGYTF. The CDR3 nucleotides read TGTGCCAGCAGCCGAGAGGAGTTCTATGGCTACACCTTC.